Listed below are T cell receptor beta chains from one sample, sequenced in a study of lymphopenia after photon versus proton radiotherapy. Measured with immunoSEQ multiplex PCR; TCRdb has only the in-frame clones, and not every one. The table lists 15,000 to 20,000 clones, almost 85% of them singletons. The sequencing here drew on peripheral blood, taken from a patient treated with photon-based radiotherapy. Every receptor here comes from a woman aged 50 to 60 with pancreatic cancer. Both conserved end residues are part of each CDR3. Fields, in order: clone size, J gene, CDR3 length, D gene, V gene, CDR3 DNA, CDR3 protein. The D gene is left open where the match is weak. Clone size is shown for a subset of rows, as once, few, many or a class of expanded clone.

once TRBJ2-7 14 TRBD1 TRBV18 TGTGCCAGCTCACCACCGGACAGGTCCTACGAGCAGTACTTC CASSPPDRSYEQYF
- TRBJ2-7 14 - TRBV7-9 TGTGCCAGCAGCACAGGGAGGGAACTGGACGAGCAGTACTTC CASSTGRELDEQYF
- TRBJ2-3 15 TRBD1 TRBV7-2 TGTGCCAGCAGCTTCAGACAGGGAAGCACAGATACGCAGTATTTT CASSFRQGSTDTQYF
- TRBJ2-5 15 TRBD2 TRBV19 TGTGCCAGTAGTAAAAGGACTAGCGACCCGGAAAGCCAGTACTTC CASSKRTSDPESQYF
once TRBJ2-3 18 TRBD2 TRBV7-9 TGTGCCAGCAGCTTATTAGGGACTAGCGGAAGATTGCCAGATACGCAGTATTTT CASSLLGTSGRLPDTQYF
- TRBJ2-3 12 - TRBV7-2 TGTGCCAGCAGCTTAGCCACAGATACGCAGTATTTT CASSLATDTQYF
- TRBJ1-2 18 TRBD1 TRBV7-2 TGTGCCAGCAGCCGAGCCGGGGACAGGGAGGGGTCTAACTATGGCTACACCTTC CASSRAGDREGSNYGYTF
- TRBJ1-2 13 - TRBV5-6 TGTGCCAGCAGCTTGGCCGGCGCGGTAGGCTACACCTTC CASSLAGAVGYTF
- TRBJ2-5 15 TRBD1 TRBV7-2 TGTGCCAGCAGCCGGAGGACAGGGGCGTTGGAGACCCAGTACTTC CASSRRTGALETQYF
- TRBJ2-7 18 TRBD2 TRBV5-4 TGTGCCAGCAGTCCGGGACTAGCGGGATCCTCCAGCCCCTACGAGCAGTACTTC CASSPGLAGSSSPYEQYF